This TCR beta chain emerged from a study of control samples from healthy donors and cancer patients. Using immunoSEQ multiplex PCR, the repertoire was profiled, and TCRdb retains in-frame clones only, with some absent. The sample yields 150,000 to 200,000 clones, roughly 88% seen once. The CDR3 runs to 13 residues. Germline values: CDR1 SGHRS, CDR2 YFSETQ. Trimming took 4 bases from V and 4 from J, leaving 9 bases between them. The receptor was isolated from a woman in her thirties in good health. The V gene is TRBV5-1, the J gene TRBJ2-1, with a possible D match to TRBD1 (7 bases). Material: blood. The CDR3 protein is CASSAGQYNEQFF. CDR3 in DNA: TGCGCCAGCAGCGCGGGACAGTACAATGAGCAGTTCTTC.